These T cell receptor beta chains were read from a single sample in a study of cytomegalovirus exposure and HLA in healthy donors. Data came from immunoSEQ multiplex PCR; TCRdb stores just in-frame clones and leaves some out. This repertoire shows 150,000 to 200,000 clones, around four fifths found once; its top ten account for 1%. Sequencing input: PBMCs. The receptors here all came from a woman in her fifties or sixties in good health and CMV-seropositive. Each CDR3 is given with its conserved first and last residue. A D gene is named only where the DNA matches it firmly. Clone size is shown for a subset of rows, as once, few, many or a class of expanded clone.

j_call	d_call	v_call	clone_size	cdr3_aa	cdr3_nt
TRBJ2-7	TRBD2	TRBV11-2	NA	CASSLSSGGPYEQYF	TGTGCCAGCAGCCTAAGTAGCGGGGGTCCCTACGAGCAGTACTTC
TRBJ2-1	TRBD2	TRBV4-3	NA	CASSQDKLAAYNEQFF	TGCGCCAGCAGCCAAGATAAACTAGCGGCCTACAATGAGCAGTTCTTC
TRBJ2-3	NA	TRBV7-3	NA	CASSLDGQVQSDTQYF	TGTGCCAGCAGCTTAGACGGACAAGTTCAATCAGATACGCAGTATTTT
TRBJ1-2	NA	TRBV5-1	NA	CASSTRGDYGYTF	TGCGCCAGCAGCACCAGGGGTGACTATGGCTACACCTTC
TRBJ1-2	TRBD1	TRBV7-9	NA	CASTSEASPGQGGRGYTF	TGTGCCAGCACCTCCGAAGCCTCTCCGGGACAGGGAGGACGGGGCTACACCTTC
TRBJ2-2	TRBD2	TRBV4-2	NA	CASSQEGREVTGELFF	TGTGCCAGCAGCCAAGAAGGGAGGGAGGTCACCGGGGAGCTGTTTTTT
TRBJ2-1	NA	TRBV12-2	NA	CASRSGLAGRDNEQFF	TGTGCAAGTCGCTCCGGACTAGCGGGTAGGGACAATGAGCAGTTCTTC
TRBJ2-3	NA	TRBV9	NA	CASSGAVGTQYF	TGTGCCAGCAGCGGAGCGGTGGGTACGCAGTATTTT
TRBJ1-1	NA	TRBV7-6	NA	CASSEVGSSNTEAFF	TGTGCCAGCAGCGAAGTGGGCAGTTCGAACACTGAAGCTTTCTTT
TRBJ2-2	TRBD2	TRBV19	NA	CASSIPSGRGPGELFF	TGTGCCAGTAGTATACCTAGCGGGAGGGGCCCCGGGGAGCTGTTTTTT
TRBJ2-7	TRBD1	TRBV10-3	NA	CATQRTGASYEQYF	TGTGCCACACAACGGACAGGGGCCTCCTACGAGCAGTACTTC
TRBJ2-1	TRBD2	TRBV7-7	few	CASSALATPGGEQFF	TGTGCTAGCTCAGCACTAGCGACCCCCGGAGGTGAGCAGTTCTTC
TRBJ2-7	TRBD1	TRBV28	NA	CASSPTGVLTYEQYF	TGTGCCAGCAGTCCTACAGGGGTCCTCACCTACGAGCAGTACTTC
TRBJ2-7	NA	TRBV28	NA	CASSLRTAGYEQYF	TGTGCCAGCAGTTTAAGGACAGCTGGCTACGAGCAGTACTTC
TRBJ1-3	NA	TRBV6-5	NA	CASSLSPVNTIYF	TGTGCCAGCAGTCTCTCCCCCGTGAACACCATATATTTT
TRBJ2-3	TRBD2	TRBV27	NA	CASKPGLAVADTQYF	TGTGCCAGCAAACCGGGACTAGCGGTCGCAGATACGCAGTATTTT
TRBJ2-6	NA	TRBV19	NA	CATHGSHSGANVLTF	TGTGCCACCCATGGGAGCCACTCTGGGGCCAACGTCCTGACTTTC
TRBJ1-2	NA	TRBV2	NA	CASSEVRQAGYTF	TGTGCCAGCAGTGAAGTCCGACAGGCAGGCTACACCTTC
TRBJ2-7	NA	TRBV28	NA	CASRLTGESYEQYF	TGTGCCAGCAGGCTCACAGGAGAATCCTACGAGCAGTACTTC
TRBJ2-1	NA	TRBV2	NA	CASTLASSYNEQFF	TGTGCCAGCACTCTAGCGAGCTCCTACAATGAGCAGTTCTTC
TRBJ2-5	TRBD2	TRBV10-3	NA	CAIRRTSEETQYF	TGTGCCATCAGGCGGACTAGCGAAGAGACCCAGTACTTC
TRBJ1-6	TRBD1	TRBV7-8	NA	CASSSTGDRNYNSPLHF	TGTGCCAGCAGCTCGACAGGGGACAGAAATTATAATTCACCCCTCCACTTT
TRBJ1-2	NA	TRBV28	NA	CASSLFQGVYGYTF	TGTGCCAGCAGTTTATTTCAGGGTGTCTATGGCTACACCTTC
TRBJ2-1	NA	TRBV29-1	NA	CSVTALSYNEQFF	TGCAGCGTTACAGCACTCTCCTACAATGAGCAGTTCTTC
TRBJ1-2	NA	TRBV18	NA	CASSRLAQGQGSGYGYTF	TGTGCCAGCTCACGACTCGCGCAGGGGCAGGGAAGTGGCTATGGCTACACCTTC
TRBJ2-1	TRBD2	TRBV30	NA	CAWTFRGGLAGGPNEQFF	TGTGCCTGGACTTTCCGGGGCGGTTTAGCGGGAGGGCCTAATGAGCAGTTCTTC
TRBJ2-1	NA	TRBV5-6	NA	CASSLAGVNEQFF	TGTGCCAGCAGCTTAGCGGGTGTCAATGAGCAGTTCTTC
TRBJ1-5	TRBD1	TRBV27	NA	CASSINAGTGYQPQHF	TGTGCCAGCAGCATAAATGCCGGGACAGGGTACCAGCCCCAGCATTTT
TRBJ2-7	NA	TRBV5-1	NA	CASSLPTGSVLDEQYF	TGCGCCAGCAGCTTGCCTACAGGGAGTGTTCTTGACGAGCAGTACTTC
TRBJ1-4	NA	TRBV7-9	NA	CASRSGSAFNEKLFF	TGTGCCAGCAGGTCGGGGTCAGCCTTTAATGAAAAACTGTTTTTT
TRBJ1-1	TRBD1	TRBV18	NA	CASSPLLTGVNTEAFF	TGTGCCAGCTCACCACTGTTGACAGGGGTGAACACTGAAGCTTTCTTT
TRBJ1-2	TRBD1	TRBV7-3	few	CASSWGGSQGEGGYTF	TGTGCCAGCAGCTGGGGTGGTTCACAGGGGGAGGGTGGCTACACCTTC
TRBJ2-1	TRBD2	TRBV5-1	NA	CASSLEGVAGFNEQFF	TGCGCCAGCAGCTTGGAAGGAGTAGCGGGATTTAATGAGCAGTTCTTC
TRBJ2-2	TRBD2	TRBV27	NA	CASSLQAGVDTGELFF	TGTGCCAGCAGTTTACAAGCGGGAGTTGACACCGGGGAGCTGTTTTTT
TRBJ2-1	TRBD2	TRBV7-6	NA	CASSFRAGDNEQFF	TGTGCCAGCAGCTTCCGAGCGGGAGACAATGAGCAGTTCTTC
TRBJ1-1	TRBD1	TRBV28	NA	CASSLSGGAGTEAFF	TGTGCCAGCAGTTTATCAGGGGGCGCCGGGACTGAAGCTTTCTTT
TRBJ1-1	NA	TRBV19	NA	CASGTPMNTEAFF	TGTGCCAGTGGGACACCTATGAACACTGAAGCTTTCTTT
TRBJ2-5	NA	TRBV5-6	NA	CASSLGLTRETQYF	TGTGCCAGCAGCTTGGGACTGACTAGAGAGACCCAGTACTTC
TRBJ1-2	NA	TRBV7-9	NA	CSSSFAGDFSYTF	TGTTCCAGCAGCTTCGCAGGGGATTTTAGCTACACCTTC
TRBJ2-3	TRBD2	TRBV7-3	NA	CASSFGGSSTDTQYF	TGTGCCAGCAGCTTCGGGGGGTCTAGCACAGATACGCAGTATTTT
TRBJ2-3	TRBD2	TRBV4-1	NA	CASSPGGKTDTQYF	TGCGCCAGCAGCCCGGGGGGTAAGACAGATACGCAGTATTTT
TRBJ2-1	TRBD2	TRBV7-2	NA	CASSGKGLAGENYNEQFF	TGTGCCAGCAGCGGCAAGGGACTAGCGGGGGAAAACTACAATGAGCAGTTCTTC
TRBJ1-1	NA	TRBV28	once	CASSLIAGGKNTEAFF	TGTGCCAGCAGTTTAATTGCCGGGGGGAAGAACACTGAAGCTTTCTTT